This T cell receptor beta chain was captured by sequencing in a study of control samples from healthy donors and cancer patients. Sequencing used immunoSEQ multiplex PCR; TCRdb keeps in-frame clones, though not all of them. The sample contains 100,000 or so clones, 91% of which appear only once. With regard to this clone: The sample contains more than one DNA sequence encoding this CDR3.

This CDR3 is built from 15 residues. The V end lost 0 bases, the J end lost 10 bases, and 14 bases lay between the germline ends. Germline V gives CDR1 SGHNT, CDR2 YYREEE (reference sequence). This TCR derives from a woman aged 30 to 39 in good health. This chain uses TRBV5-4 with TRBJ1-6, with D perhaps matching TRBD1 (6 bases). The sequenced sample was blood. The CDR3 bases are TGTGCCAGCAGCTTGGGGGGGGCGCGGGGGTCACCCCTCCACTTT. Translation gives CASSLGGARGSPLHF.